These 21 T cell receptor beta chains share one sample of origin, sequenced in a study of T cells in Graves' hyperthyroidism and ophthalmopathy. Amplification of TCR beta CDR3 regions used RNA as the template. HTBI primers were the set used in a first-round RT-PCR of the TCR CDR3. TCRdb independently ran MiXCR on the multiplex PCR reads; one entry per CDR3 protein. The table records 500,000 or so distinct CDR3 sequences, 16% of them present only once. The specimen was blood. These receptors were taken from a woman aged 25 to 39 with Graves' ophthalmopathy.

Worth noting for this clonotype: One end of the junction is discordant with germline, which a read error may explain. The chain carries TRBV28 and TRBJ2-3, with D possibly being TRBD1 (5 bases). CDR3 length: 13 residues. Per germline, CDR1 MDHEN and CDR2 SYDVKM. CDR3 loop: CASSLQGTVTQYF. CDR3 in DNA: TGTGCCAGCAGTTTACAGGGAACAGTTACGCAGTATTTT.

This clonotype was observed at least ten times. This chain uses TRBV7-9 with TRBJ2-5, with D perhaps TRBD1 (5 bases). V shed 5 bases and J shed 5 bases, with 12 bases lying between them. CDR3 length equals 13 residues. Per the germline V gene, CDR1 is SEHNR and CDR2 is FQNEAQ (reference sequence). CDR3 in amino acids: CASSEQVSETQYF. The CDR3 DNA sequence: TGTGCCAGCAGCGAACAGGTTTCGGAGACCCAGTACTTC. Combining the CDR3 with reference TRBV7-9 and TRBJ2-5 gives the whole variable domain DTGVSQNPRHKITKRGQNVTFRCDPISEHNRLYWYRQTLGQGPEFLTYFQNEAQLEKSRLLSDRFSAERPKGSFSTLEIQRTEQGDSAMYLCASSEQVSETQYFGPGTRLLVL.

This clonotype was observed many times. The chain recombines TRBV12-3 or TRBV12-4 with TRBJ2-7; D remains ambiguous. V was clipped by 3 bases and J by 1 base, with 7 bases between them. The CDR3 is made up of 13 amino acids. CDR3 protein: CASSFEKSYEQYF. CDR3 DNA: TGTGCCAGCAGTTTTGAGAAATCCTACGAGCAGTACTTC.

This clonotype was seen more than once but under ten times. The genes are TRBV7-9 and TRBJ2-7, with a weak D call TRBD1 (6 bases). CDR3 size: 14 residues. V was trimmed by 0 bases and J by 6 bases, leaving 12 bases between them. Looked up from germline, CDR1 is SEHNR and CDR2 is FQNEAQ (reference sequence). The CDR3 loop is CASSLAWDNTEQYF. CDR3 DNA sequence: TGTGCCAGCAGCTTAGCGTGGGACAACACCGAGCAGTACTTC.

The J gene is TRBJ2-1, the V gene TRBV12-5; possible D gene TRBD2, 5 bases. Germline V gene lookup returns CDR1 LGHNT and CDR2 FRNRAP. This CDR3 is built from 16 residues. V lost 3 bases to trimming and J lost 8 bases, with 20 bases between them. The CDR3 reads CASGLGLAPVADEQFF. DNA of the CDR3: TGTGCTAGTGGTTTAGGTCTAGCCCCCGTTGCGGATGAGCAGTTCTTC.

This chain's CDR3 is CASSKSSGSDNEQFF. DNA for the CDR3: TGTGCCAGCAGTAAAAGTAGCGGTTCTGACAATGAGCAGTTCTTC. This chain joins TRBV2 and TRBJ2-1; D is possibly TRBD2 (6 bases). V was cut by 5 bases and J by 5 bases, with 16 bases left in between. There are 15 residues in the CDR3. Per the germline V gene, CDR1 is SNHLY and CDR2 is FYNNEI. Supplemented by reference TRBV2 and TRBJ2-1, the full variable domain reads EPEVTQTPSHQVTQMGQEVILRCVPISNHLYFYWYRQILGQKVEFLVSFYNNEISEKSEIFDDQFSVERPDGSNFTLKIRSTKLEDSAMYFCASSKSSGSDNEQFFGPGTRLTVL.

Ten or more counts support this clonotype. V is TRBV27 and J is TRBJ2-1; 8 bases line up with TRBD2. V lost 6 bases and J lost 6; bases outside the gene matches: 4. Germline V gene sequence: CDR1 MNHEY, CDR2 SMNVEV (reference sequence). There are 13 residues in the CDR3. CDR3: CASRPAGGNEQFF. CDR3 in DNA: TGTGCCAGCAGACCGGCGGGGGGCAATGAGCAGTTCTTC.

This clonotype was detected a few times. CDR3 loop: CASSRYQISTDTQYF. The DNA for the CDR3 is TGTGCCAGTAGTCGCTACCAAATTTCCACAGATACGCAGTATTTT. This chain connects TRBV19 to TRBJ2-3, with unresolved D. Germline CDR1 is LNHDA and CDR2 is SQIVND (reference sequence). The CDR3 spans 15 residues. The ends were cut back, 5 bases at V and 2 bases at J, with 14 bases in the middle.

In its sample, this clonotype was seen many times. The chain joins TRBV18 to TRBJ2-6; tentatively, D is TRBD2 (5 bases). V lost 6 bases, J lost 0 bases, and 9 bases lay in between. This CDR3 is 15 amino acids long. The germline gives CDR1 KGHSH, CDR2 LQKENI. The CDR3, as DNA: TGTGCCAGCTCCGGGGAACACTCTGGGGCCAACGTCCTGACTTTC. Translation: CASSGEHSGANVLTF.

This clonotype has more than one count but fewer than ten. CDR3 DNA: TGTGCCAGCAGTACGGGACGGAGCCCTCGTCCTCTACAAGAGACCCAGTACTTC. It specifies CASSTGRSPRPLQETQYF. V is TRBV6-1 and J is TRBJ2-5; D is tentatively TRBD1 or TRBD2 (5 bases each). Trimming left V 5 bases short and J 2 bases short, with 24 bases between. In germline, CDR1 is MNHNS, CDR2 SASEGT. The CDR3 runs 18 residues.

J is TRBJ2-1 and V is TRBV7-3, with D possibly being TRBD2 (6 bases). The germline CDR1 and CDR2 sequences are SGHTA and FQGTGA. The CDR3 contains 15 residues. V gave up 5 bases and J gave up 0 bases, with 11 bases separating them. The CDR3 protein is CASSLASASYNEQFF. The DNA of the CDR3 is TGTGCCAGCAGCCTGGCTAGCGCCTCCTACAATGAGCAGTTCTTC.

The chain joins TRBV18 to TRBJ1-2, with D maybe TRBD1 (5 bases). The germline V gene has CDR1 KGHSH and CDR2 LQKENI. The CDR3 sequence is 15 residues long. V dropped 2 bases and J dropped 0 bases, with 10 bases sitting between them. CDR3 in amino acids: CASSPWTNPNYGYTF. The CDR3 bases are TGTGCCAGCTCACCATGGACAAATCCTAACTATGGCTACACCTTC.

This clonotype was seen only a few times. The chain recombines TRBV7-6 with TRBJ2-1; a possible D gene is TRBD2 (6 bases). V was trimmed by 0 bases and J by 0 bases, leaving 6 bases between them. CDR1 and CDR2 from the germline V gene are SGHVS and FNYEAQ. The CDR3 is made up of 15 amino acids. CDR3 sequence (DNA): TGTGCCAGCAGCTTAGCGGAGGGCTCCTACAATGAGCAGTTCTTC. It translates to CASSLAEGSYNEQFF.

The DNA of the CDR3 is TGTGCCAGCAGCCCCAGAGGGGCGATTGGGTACGAGCAGTACTTC. Translating it yields CASSPRGAIGYEQYF. The J gene is TRBJ2-7, the V gene TRBV5-5; D tentatively fits TRBD1 or TRBD2 (5 bases each). V lost 4 bases, J lost 4 bases, and 18 bases lay in between. The CDR3 sequence is 15 residues long. From germline, CDR1 is SGHKS and CDR2 YYEKEE (reference sequence). The full variable domain, completed using reference TRBV5-5 and TRBJ2-7, is DAGVTQSPTHLIKTRGQQVTLRCSPISGHKSVSWYQQVLGQGPQFIFQYYEKEERGRGNFPDRFSARQFPNYSSELNVNALLLGDSALYLCASSPRGAIGYEQYFGPGTRLTVT.

The table lists this clonotype with a few counts. This chain joins TRBV19 and TRBJ2-1; 10 bases agree with TRBD2. This CDR3 comprises 17 residues. V lost 7 bases and J lost 2; bases outside the gene matches: 11. CDR1 LNHDA and CDR2 SQIVND come from the germline V gene (reference sequence). The CDR3 DNA is TGTGCCAGTAAAAGGACTAGCGGCCTCCCGGCCTACAATGAGCAGTTCTTC. The encoded protein is CASKRTSGLPAYNEQFF.

This rearrangement joins TRBV11-2 to TRBJ1-2; maybe TRBD1 (6 bases). The CDR3 covers 15 residues. Looked up from germline, CDR1 is SGHAT and CDR2 is FQNNGV. Trimming pared 4 bases from V and 4 bases from J, leaving 16 bases between. Here the CDR3 reads CASSSTQGRGYGYTF. The CDR3 DNA sequence: TGTGCCAGCAGCTCTACACAGGGTAGGGGCTATGGCTACACCTTC.

This clonotype was seen repeatedly, ten times or more. The chain employs TRBV20-1 and TRBJ2-3; D uncertain. CDR3 length: 11 amino acids. Germline V gene sequence: CDR1 DFQATT, CDR2 SNEGSKA (reference sequence). Between the trimmed V and J ends, which lost 6 bases and 5 bases, there was a span of 9 bases. CDR3 sequence reads: CSAGPLDTQYF. The CDR3 DNA follows: TGCAGTGCGGGTCCTTTAGATACGCAGTATTTT.

This CDR3 is CASSLTPDTTTNEKLFF. Written as DNA, the CDR3 is TGTGCCAGCAGTCTTACCCCCGACACGACAACTAATGAAAAACTGTTTTTT. The chain links TRBV5-6 to TRBJ1-4; D is unresolved. V lost 5 bases and J lost 0, with 17 bases in between. Germline V gene sequence: CDR1 SGHDT, CDR2 YYEEEE. CDR3 length equals 17 residues.

This clonotype has a count of ten or more. V usage is TRBV12-3 or TRBV12-4 and J usage is TRBJ2-1, with D maybe TRBD1 (6 bases). The V and J ends lost 8 bases and 1 base respectively, with 18 bases between them. The CDR3 runs 16 residues. CDR3 residues: CASGPTRGGSYNEQFF. In nucleotides, the CDR3 is TGTGCCAGCGGACCAACCAGGGGCGGTTCCTACAATGAGCAGTTCTTC.

J is TRBJ2-5 and V is TRBV15; no firm D call. The germline CDR1 and CDR2 sequences are LNHNV and YYDKDF (reference sequence). CDR3 size: 14 residues. V lost 0 bases and J lost 0, with 5 bases in between. The CDR3 DNA sequence: TGTGCCACCAGCAGAGATCAACACCAAGAGACCCAGTACTTC. Amino acids: CATSRDQHQETQYF.

The V gene is TRBV5-6, the J gene TRBJ1-4, with a weak D call TRBD1 (6 bases). Germline CDR1 is SGHDT and CDR2 is YYEEEE. The CDR3 covers 17 residues. The ends were cut back, 4 bases at V and 0 bases at J, with 16 bases in the middle. CDR3: CASSSWRGTATNEKLFF. Written as DNA, the CDR3 is TGTGCCAGCAGCAGTTGGAGGGGGACTGCAACTAATGAAAAACTGTTTTTT.